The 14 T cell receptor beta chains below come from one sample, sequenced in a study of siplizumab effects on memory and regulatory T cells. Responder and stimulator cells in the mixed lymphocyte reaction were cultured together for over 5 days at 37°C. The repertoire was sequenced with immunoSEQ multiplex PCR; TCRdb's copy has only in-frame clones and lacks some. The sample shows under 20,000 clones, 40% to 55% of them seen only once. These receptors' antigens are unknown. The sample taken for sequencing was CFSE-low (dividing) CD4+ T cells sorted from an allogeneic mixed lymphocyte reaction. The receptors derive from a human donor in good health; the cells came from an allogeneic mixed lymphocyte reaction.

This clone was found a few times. As DNA, the CDR3 is TGTGCCAGCTCGTCTATCGGGGTCTCATATGAAAAACTGTTTTTT. This gives the protein CASSSIGVSYEKLFF. V usage is TRBV18 and J usage is TRBJ1-4; D unresolved. Looked up from germline, CDR1 is KGHSH and CDR2 is LQKENI. The CDR3 contains 15 residues. Trimming took off 6 bases at V and 6 bases at J, with 17 bases between the two ends.

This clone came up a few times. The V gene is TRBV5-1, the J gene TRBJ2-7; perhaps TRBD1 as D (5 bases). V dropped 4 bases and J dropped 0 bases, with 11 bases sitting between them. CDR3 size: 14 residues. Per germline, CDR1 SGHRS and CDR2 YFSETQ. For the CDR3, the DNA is TGCGCCAGCAGCACGGACATCCCCTCCTACGAGCAGTACTTC. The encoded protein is CASSTDIPSYEQYF.

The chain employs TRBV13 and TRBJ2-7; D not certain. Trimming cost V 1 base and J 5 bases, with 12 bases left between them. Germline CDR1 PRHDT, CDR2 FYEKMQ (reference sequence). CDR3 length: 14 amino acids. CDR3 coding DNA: TGTGCCAGCAGCTTAGCCCCGGCCCTCCACGAGCAGTACTTC. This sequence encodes CASSLAPALHEQYF. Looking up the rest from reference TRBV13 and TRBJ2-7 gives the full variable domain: AAGVIQSPRHLIKEKRETATLKCYPIPRHDTVYWYQQGPGQDPQFLISFYEKMQSDKGSIPDRFSAQQFSDYHSELNMSSLELGDSALYFCASSLAPALHEQYFGPGTRLTVT.

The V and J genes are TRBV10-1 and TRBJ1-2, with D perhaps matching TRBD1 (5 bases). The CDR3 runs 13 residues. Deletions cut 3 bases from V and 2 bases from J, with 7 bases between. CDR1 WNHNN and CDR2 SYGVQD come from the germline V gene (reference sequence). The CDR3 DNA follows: TGCGCCAGCAGTGAAGACAGCAACTATGGCTACACCTTC. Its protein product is CASSEDSNYGYTF.

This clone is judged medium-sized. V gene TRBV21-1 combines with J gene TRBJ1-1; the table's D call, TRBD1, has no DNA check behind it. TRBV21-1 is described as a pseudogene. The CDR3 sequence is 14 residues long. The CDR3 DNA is TGTGCCAGCCCCCAGGGGGGAGTGGGCACTGAAGCTTTCTTT. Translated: CASPQGGVGTEAFF.

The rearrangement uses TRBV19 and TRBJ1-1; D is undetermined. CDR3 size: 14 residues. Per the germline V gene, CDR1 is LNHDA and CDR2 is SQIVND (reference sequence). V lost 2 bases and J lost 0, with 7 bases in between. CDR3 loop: CASSINNLNTEAFF. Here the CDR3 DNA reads TGTGCCAGTAGTATAAACAACTTGAACACTGAAGCTTTCTTT.

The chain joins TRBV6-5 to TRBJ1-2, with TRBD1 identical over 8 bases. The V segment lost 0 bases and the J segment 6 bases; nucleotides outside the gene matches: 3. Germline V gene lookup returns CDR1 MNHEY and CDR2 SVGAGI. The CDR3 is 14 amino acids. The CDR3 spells CASSYSTGEDGYTF. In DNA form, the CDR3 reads TGTGCCAGCAGTTACTCGACAGGGGAGGATGGCTACACCTTC.

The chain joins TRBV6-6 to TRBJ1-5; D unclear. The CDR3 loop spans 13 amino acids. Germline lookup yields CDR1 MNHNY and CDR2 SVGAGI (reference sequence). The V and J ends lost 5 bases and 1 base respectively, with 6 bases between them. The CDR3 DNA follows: TGTGCCAGCAGTATCAACAGCAATCAGCCCCAGCATTTT. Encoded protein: CASSINSNQPQHF.

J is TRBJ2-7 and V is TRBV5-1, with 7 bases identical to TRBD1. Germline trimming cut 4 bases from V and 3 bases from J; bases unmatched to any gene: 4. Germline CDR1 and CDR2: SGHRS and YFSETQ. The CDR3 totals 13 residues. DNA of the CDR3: TGCGCCAGCAGCGGGGGACAGTTCTACGAGCAGTACTTC. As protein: CASSGGQFYEQYF.

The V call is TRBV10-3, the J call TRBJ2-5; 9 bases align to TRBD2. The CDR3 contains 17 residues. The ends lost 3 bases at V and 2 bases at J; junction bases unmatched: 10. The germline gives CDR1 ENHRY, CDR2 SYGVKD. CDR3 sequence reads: CAISESLGLAQQETQYF. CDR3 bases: TGTGCCATCAGTGAATCCCTTGGACTAGCGCAACAAGAGACCCAGTACTTC.

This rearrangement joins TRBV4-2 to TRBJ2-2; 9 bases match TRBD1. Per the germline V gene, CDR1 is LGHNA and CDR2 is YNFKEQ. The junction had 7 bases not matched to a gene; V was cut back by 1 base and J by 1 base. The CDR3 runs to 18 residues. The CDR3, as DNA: TGTGCCAGCAGCCAAGTGTTAACAGGGGGCGGGAACACCGGGGAGCTGTTTTTT. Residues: CASSQVLTGGGNTGELFF.

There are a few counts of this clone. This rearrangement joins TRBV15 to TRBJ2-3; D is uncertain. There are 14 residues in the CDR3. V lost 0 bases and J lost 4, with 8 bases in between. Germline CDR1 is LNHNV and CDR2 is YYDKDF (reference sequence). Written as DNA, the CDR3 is TGTGCCACCAGCAGAGAAATCCCTCCAGATACGCAGTATTTT. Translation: CATSREIPPDTQYF.

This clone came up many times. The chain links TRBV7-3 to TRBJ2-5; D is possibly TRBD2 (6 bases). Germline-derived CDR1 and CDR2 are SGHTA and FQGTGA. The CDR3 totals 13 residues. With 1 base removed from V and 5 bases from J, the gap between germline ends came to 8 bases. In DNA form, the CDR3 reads TGTGCCAGCAGCTTAATGGCGGGGGAGACCCAGTACTTC. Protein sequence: CASSLMAGETQYF.

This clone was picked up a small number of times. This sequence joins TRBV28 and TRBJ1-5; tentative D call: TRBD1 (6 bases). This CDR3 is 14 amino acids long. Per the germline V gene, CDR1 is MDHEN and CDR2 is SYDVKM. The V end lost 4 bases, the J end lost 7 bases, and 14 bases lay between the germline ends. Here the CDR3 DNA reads TGTGCCAGCAGTTCACAGGGTTTCTGGCAGCCCCAGCATTTT. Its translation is CASSSQGFWQPQHF.